The clone carrying this T cell receptor beta chain was seen a few times. There are 15 residues in the CDR3. Germline V gene lookup returns CDR1 MGHRA and CDR2 YSYEKL. V gave up 6 bases and J gave up 4 bases, with 16 bases separating them. The CDR3 regions of TCR beta were amplified from RNA transcripts. The HTBI primer set was used in a first-round RT-PCR of the TCR CDR3. TCRdb analysed the multiplex PCR reads with MiXCR anew, one entry per CDR3 protein. The data show hundreds of thousands of distinct CDR3 sequences, with roughly 13% seen just once and around a tenth held by the top ten. Uncontrolled infections, other autoimmune diseases, pregnancy or lactation led to exclusion of patients. This sample holds PBMCs from 10 ml fresh peripheral blood. This sample was taken from a study of T cells in Graves' hyperthyroidism and ophthalmopathy. As for the study in general: Peripheral blood draws took place at initial diagnosis, ahead of any treatment.

This sequence originates from a woman aged 18-29 years with Graves' hyperthyroidism. This chain links TRBV4-1 with TRBJ2-1; maybe TRBD2 (5 bases). Sequences were obtained from blood. CDR3 protein: CASSTAAPLYNEQFF. In DNA, the CDR3 is TGCGCCAGCAGTACAGCGGCCCCCCTTTACAATGAGCAGTTCTTC.